This T cell receptor (beta chain) is drawn from a study of monozygotic twins with inflammatory bowel disease. Study-wide results and limits: IBD patients displayed reduced TCRbeta diversity (inverse Simpson) when set against healthy co-twins.

For every TCR library, around 3,700 ng of total RNA was used. In eight separate reactions per sample, cDNA was generated. TCRdb reprocessed the 5' RACE reads and stores each CDR3 protein as one record, lacking DNA. The listing records around 380,000 distinct CDR3 sequences. To note about this clonotype: No antigen is known for it.

Germline CDR1 and CDR2: MNHEY and SMNVEV (reference sequence). The CDR3 covers 11 residues. The clonotype comes from a human donor with ulcerative colitis or Crohn's disease, or a healthy co-twin of an affected twin (not recorded which). Input material: blood. V and J are TRBV27 and TRBJ2-1; TCRdb outputs TRBD1, but without DNA this stays unchecked. The CDR3 sequence is CASSSLGKGFF.